The present T cell receptor (beta chain) was sequenced within a study of T cell clonality in common variable immunodeficiency. The table came from immunoSEQ multiplex PCR; TCRdb's copy has only in-frame clones and leaves some out. This sample has some 33,000 clones and no singletons, with 3.8% in the ten largest. This clone was recorded a few times. Coverage ceases 3 residues before the CDR3 finishes, and the germline J gene fills in the end. CDR1 DFQATT and CDR2 SNEGSKA come from the germline V gene (reference sequence). The CDR3 contains 17 residues. V was pared by 1 base and J by 1 base, with 20 bases between.

The chain carries TRBV20-1 and TRBJ2-7; tentatively, D is TRBD1 (6 bases). This receptor was obtained from a person aged 18 to 70 in good health. Material: peripheral blood mononuclear cells. CDR3 region: CSARGLVTGLGSYEQYF. The DNA read from the CDR3 is TGCAGTGCTAGAGGCCTTGTTACAGGGCTCGGATCCTACGAG.